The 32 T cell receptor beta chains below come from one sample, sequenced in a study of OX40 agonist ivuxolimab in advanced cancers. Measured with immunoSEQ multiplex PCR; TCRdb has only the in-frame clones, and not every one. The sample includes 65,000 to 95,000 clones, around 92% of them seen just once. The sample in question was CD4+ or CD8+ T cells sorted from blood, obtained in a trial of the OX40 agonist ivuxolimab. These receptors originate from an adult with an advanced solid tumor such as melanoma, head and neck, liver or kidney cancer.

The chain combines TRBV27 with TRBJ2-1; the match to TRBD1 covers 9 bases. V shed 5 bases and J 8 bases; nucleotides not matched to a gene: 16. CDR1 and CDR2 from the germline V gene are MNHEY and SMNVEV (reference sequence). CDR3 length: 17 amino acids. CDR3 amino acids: CASSTITGTGYLDEQFF. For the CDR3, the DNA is TGTGCCAGCAGTACAATCACCGGGACAGGGTACCTGGATGAGCAGTTCTTC.

CDR3 sequence: CASSFDTLLNEKLFF. In DNA, the CDR3 is TGTGCCAGCAGCTTCGACACGCTCTTAAATGAAAAACTGTTTTTT. The V call is TRBV11-2, the J call TRBJ1-4, with D unclear. Germline CDR1 reads SGHAT; CDR2 reads FQNNGV. The CDR3 extends over 15 amino acids. Trimming shortened V by 3 bases and J by 5 bases, and 13 bases separated the two germline ends.

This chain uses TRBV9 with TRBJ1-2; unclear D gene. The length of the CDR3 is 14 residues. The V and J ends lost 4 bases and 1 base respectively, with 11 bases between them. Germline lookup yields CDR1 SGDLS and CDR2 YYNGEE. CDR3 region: CASSITLGNYGYTF. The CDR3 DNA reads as TGTGCCAGCAGCATCACTCTGGGTAACTATGGCTACACCTTC. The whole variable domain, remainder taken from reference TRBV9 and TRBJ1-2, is DSGVTQTPKHLITATGQRVTLRCSPRSGDLSVYWYQQSLDQGLQFLIQYYNGEERAKGNILERFSAQQFPDLHSELNLSSLELGDSALYFCASSITLGNYGYTFGSGTRLTVV.

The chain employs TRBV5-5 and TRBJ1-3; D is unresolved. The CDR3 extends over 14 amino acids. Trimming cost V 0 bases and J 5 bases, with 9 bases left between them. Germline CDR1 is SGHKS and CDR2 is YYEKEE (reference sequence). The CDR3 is CASSLAPGRNTIYF. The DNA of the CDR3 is TGTGCCAGCAGCTTGGCTCCGGGAAGAAACACCATATATTTT.

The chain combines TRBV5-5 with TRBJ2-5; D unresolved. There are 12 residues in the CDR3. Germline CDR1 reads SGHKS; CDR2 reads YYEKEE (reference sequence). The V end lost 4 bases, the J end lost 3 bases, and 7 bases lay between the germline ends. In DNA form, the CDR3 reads TGTGCCAGCAGCCGAATTAAAGAGACCCAGTACTTC. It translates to CASSRIKETQYF.

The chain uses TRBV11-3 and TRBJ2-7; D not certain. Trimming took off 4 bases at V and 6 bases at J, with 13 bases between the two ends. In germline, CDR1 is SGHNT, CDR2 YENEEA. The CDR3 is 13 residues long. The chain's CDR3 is CASSYSGESEQYF. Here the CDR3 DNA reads TGTGCCAGCAGCTACTCGGGCGAGAGCGAGCAGTACTTC.

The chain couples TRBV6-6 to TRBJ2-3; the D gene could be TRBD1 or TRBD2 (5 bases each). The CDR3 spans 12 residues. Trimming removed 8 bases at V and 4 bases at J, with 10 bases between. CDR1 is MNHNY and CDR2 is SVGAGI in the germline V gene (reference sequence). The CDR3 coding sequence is TGTGCCAGCGGGGGTTCCGCAGATACGCAGTATTTT. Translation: CASGGSADTQYF.

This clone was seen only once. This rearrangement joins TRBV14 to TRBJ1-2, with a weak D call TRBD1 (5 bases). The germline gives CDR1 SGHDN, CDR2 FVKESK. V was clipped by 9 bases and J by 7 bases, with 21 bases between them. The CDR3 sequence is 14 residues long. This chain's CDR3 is CARTDLNPPCGYTF. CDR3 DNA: TGTGCCAGGACAGATCTCAACCCTCCTTGTGGCTACACCTTC.

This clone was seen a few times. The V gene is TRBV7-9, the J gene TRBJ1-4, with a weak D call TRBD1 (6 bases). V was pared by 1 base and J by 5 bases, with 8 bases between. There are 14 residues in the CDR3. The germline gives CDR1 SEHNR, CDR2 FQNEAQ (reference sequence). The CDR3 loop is CASSLDRANEKLFF. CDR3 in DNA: TGTGCCAGCAGCTTAGACAGGGCAAATGAAAAACTGTTTTTT.

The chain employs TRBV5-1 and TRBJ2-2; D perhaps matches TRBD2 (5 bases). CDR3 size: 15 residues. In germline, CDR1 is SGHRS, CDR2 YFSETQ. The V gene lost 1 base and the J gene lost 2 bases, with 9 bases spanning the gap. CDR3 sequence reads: CASSLRETNTGELFF. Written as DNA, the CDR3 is TGCGCCAGCAGCTTGAGGGAGACCAACACCGGGGAGCTGTTTTTT.

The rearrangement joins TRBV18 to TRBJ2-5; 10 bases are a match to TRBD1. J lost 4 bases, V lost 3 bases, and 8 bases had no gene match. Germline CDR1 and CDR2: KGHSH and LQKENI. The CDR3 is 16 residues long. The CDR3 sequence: CASSPYGQGGPETQYF. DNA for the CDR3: TGTGCCAGCTCACCCTACGGACAGGGGGGTCCAGAGACCCAGTACTTC.

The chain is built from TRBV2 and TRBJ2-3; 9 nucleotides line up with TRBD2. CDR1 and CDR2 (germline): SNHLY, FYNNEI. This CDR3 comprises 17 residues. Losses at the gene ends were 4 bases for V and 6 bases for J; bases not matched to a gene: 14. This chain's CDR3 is CASSGGAGGPSRDTQYF. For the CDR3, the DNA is TGTGCCAGCAGTGGAGGGGCGGGAGGGCCCTCGAGGGATACGCAGTATTTT.

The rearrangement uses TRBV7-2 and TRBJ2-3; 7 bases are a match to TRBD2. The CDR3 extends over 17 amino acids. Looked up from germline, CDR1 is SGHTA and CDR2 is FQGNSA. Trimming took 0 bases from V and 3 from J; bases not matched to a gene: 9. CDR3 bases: TGTGCCAGCAGCTTAGCTTCCTATGCGGGAGTGACAGATACGCAGTATTTT. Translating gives CASSLASYAGVTDTQYF.

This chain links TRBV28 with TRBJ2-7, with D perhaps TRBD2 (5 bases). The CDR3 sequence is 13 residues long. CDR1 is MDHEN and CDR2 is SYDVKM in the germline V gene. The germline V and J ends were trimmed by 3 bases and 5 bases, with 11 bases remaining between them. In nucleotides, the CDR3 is TGTGCCAGCAGTTTGGGGAGTGCCCACGAGCAGTACTTC. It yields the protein CASSLGSAHEQYF.

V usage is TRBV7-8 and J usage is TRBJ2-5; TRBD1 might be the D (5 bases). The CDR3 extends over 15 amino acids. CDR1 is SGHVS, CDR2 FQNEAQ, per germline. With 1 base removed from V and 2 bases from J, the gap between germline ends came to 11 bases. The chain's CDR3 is CASSLGAKGQETQYF. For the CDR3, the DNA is TGTGCCAGCAGCTTAGGGGCGAAGGGGCAAGAGACCCAGTACTTC.

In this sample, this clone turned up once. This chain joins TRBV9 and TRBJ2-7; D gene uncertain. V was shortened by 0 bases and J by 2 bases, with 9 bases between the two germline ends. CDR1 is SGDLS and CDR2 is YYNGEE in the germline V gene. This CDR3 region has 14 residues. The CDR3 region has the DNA TGTGCCAGCAGCGTAGATTTCAGAGCCTACGAGCAGTACTTC. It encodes CASSVDFRAYEQYF.

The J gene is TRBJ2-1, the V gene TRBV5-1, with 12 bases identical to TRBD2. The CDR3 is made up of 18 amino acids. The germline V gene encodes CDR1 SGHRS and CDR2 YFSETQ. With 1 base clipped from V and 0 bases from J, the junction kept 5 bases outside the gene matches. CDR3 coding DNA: TGCGCCAGCAGCTTGCGGACTAGCGGGGCAAGCTCCTACAATGAGCAGTTCTTC. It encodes CASSLRTSGASSYNEQFF.

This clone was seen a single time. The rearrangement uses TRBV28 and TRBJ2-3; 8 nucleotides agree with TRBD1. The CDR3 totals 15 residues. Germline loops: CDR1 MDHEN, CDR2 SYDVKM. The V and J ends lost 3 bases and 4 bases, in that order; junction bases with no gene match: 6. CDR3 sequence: CASSFWAGGPDTQYF. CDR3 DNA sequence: TGTGCCAGCAGTTTCTGGGCAGGGGGCCCAGATACGCAGTATTTT.

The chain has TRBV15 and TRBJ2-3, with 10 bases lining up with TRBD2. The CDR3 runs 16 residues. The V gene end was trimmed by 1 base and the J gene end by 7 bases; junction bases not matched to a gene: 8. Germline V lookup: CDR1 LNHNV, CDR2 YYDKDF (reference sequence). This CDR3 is CATSRAPAGGLNTQYF. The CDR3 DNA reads TGTGCCACCAGCAGAGCGCCAGCGGGGGGGCTAAATACGCAGTATTTT. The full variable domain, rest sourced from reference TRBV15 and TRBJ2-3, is DAMVIQNPRYQVTQFGKPVTLSCSQTLNHNVMYWYQQKSSQAPKLLFHYYDKDFNNEADTPDNFQSRRPNTSFCFLDIRSPGLGDTAMYLCATSRAPAGGLNTQYFGPGTRLTVL.

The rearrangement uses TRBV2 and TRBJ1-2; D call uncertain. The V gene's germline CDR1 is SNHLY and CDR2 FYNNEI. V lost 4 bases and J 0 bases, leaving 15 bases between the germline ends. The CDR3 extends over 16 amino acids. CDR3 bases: TGTGCCAGCAGTGTAAGGTCAGGAACGGCTAACTATGGCTACACCTTC. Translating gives CASSVRSGTANYGYTF.

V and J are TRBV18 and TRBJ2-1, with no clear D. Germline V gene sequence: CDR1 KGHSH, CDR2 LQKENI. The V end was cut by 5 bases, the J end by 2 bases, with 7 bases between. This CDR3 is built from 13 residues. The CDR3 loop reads CASSVATYNEQFF. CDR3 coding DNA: TGTGCCAGCTCAGTTGCCACCTACAATGAGCAGTTCTTC. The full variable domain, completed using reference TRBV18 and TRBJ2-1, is NAGVMQNPRHLVRRRGQEARLRCSPMKGHSHVYWYRQLPEEGLKFMVYLQKENIIDESGMPKERFSAEFPKEGPSILRIQQVVRGDSAAYFCASSVATYNEQFFGPGTRLTVL.

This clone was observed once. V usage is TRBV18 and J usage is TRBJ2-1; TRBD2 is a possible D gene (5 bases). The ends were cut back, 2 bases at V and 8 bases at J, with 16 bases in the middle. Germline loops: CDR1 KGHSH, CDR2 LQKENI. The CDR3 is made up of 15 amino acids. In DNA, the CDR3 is TGTGCCAGCTCACCAGGCGGGTTCTTTGAGTATGAGCAGTTCTTC. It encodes CASSPGGFFEYEQFF.

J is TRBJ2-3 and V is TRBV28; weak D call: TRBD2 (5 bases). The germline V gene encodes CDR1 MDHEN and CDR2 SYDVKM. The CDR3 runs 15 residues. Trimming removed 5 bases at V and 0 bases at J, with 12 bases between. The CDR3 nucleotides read TGTGCCAGCAGTCCCGGGCGGGCTAGCACAGATACGCAGTATTTT. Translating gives CASSPGRASTDTQYF.

CDR3 in amino acids: CASSKGTRPGDEQFF. CDR3 nucleotides: TGTGCCAGCAGCAAAGGGACACGACCCGGCGATGAGCAGTTCTTC. The chain joins TRBV21-1 to TRBJ2-1; the D call in the table, TRBD1, was not verified against the DNA. TRBV21-1 has pseudogene status. The CDR3 has 15 residues.

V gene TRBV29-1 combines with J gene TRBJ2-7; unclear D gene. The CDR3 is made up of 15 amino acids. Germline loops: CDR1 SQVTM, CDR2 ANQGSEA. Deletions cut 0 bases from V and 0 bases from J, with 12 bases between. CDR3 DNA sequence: TGCAGCGTTGAAGATCCCTCCGAGAGCTCCTACGAGCAGTACTTC. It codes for CSVEDPSESSYEQYF.

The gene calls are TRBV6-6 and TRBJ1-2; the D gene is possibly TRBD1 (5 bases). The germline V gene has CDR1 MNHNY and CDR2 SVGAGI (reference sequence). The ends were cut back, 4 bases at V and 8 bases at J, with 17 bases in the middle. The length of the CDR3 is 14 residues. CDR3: CASSSDQGGKGYTF. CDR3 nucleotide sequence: TGTGCCAGCAGTTCCGATCAGGGAGGGAAGGGCTACACCTTC.

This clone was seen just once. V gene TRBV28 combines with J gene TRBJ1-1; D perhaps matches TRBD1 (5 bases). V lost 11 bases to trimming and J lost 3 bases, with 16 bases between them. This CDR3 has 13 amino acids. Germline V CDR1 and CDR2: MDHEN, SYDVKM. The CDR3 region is CAGGRFGDTEAFF. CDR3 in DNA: TGTGCCGGGGGGAGGTTCGGGGACACTGAAGCTTTCTTT.

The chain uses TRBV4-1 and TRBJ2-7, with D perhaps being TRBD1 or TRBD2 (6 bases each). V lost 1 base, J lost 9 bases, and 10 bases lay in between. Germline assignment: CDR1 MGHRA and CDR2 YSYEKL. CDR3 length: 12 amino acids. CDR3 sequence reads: CASSQAGGAQYF. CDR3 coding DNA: TGCGCCAGCAGCCAAGCCGGGGGCGCGCAGTACTTC.

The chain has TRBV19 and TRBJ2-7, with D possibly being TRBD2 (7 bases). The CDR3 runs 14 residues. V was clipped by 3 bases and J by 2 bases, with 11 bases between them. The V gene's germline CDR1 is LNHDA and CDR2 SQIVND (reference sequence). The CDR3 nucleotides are TGTGCCAGTAGTATGGCGGGGGCCGCCTACGAGCAGTACTTC. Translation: CASSMAGAAYEQYF.

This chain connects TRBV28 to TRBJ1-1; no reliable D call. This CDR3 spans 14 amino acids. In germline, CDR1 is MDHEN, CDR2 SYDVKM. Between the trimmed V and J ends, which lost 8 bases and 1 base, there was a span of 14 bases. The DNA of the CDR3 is TGTGCCAGCTGGGGAGGACGGTCGAACACTGAAGCTTTCTTT. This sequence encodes CASWGGRSNTEAFF.

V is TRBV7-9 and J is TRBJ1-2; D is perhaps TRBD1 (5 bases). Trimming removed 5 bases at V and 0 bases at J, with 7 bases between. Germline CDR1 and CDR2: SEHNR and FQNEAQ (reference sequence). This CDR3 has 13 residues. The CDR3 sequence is CASSPRANYGYTF. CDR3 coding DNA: TGTGCCAGCAGCCCCAGGGCTAACTATGGCTACACCTTC. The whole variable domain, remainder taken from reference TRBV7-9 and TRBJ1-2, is DTGVSQNPRHKITKRGQNVTFRCDPISEHNRLYWYRQTLGQGPEFLTYFQNEAQLEKSRLLSDRFSAERPKGSFSTLEIQRTEQGDSAMYLCASSPRANYGYTFGSGTRLTVV.

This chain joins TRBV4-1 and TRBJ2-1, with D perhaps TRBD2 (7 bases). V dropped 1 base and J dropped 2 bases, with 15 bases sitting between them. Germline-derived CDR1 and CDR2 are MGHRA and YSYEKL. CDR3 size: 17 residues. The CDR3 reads CASSQGIRGAPYNEQFF. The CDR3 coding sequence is TGCGCCAGCAGCCAAGGAATACGGGGGGCCCCCTACAATGAGCAGTTCTTC.